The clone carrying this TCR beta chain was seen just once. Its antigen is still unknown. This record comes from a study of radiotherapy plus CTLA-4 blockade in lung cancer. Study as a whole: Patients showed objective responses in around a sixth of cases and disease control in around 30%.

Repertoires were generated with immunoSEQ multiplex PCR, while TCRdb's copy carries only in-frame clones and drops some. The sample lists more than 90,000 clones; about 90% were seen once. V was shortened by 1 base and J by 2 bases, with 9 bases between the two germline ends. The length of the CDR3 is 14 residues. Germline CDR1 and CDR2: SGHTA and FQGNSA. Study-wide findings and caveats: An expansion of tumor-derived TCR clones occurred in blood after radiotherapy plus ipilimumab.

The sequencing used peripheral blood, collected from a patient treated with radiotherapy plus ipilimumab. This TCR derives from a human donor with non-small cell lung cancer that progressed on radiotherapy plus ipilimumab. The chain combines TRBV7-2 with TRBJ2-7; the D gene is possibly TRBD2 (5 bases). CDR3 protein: CASSLDGGTYEQYF. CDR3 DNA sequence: TGTGCCAGCAGCTTAGATGGAGGAACCTACGAGCAGTACTTC.